Included here is one T cell receptor (beta chain) sequence, with context. Its target is unknown. Libraries were UMI-labeled 5' RACE TRB cDNA. Following a re-call of the 5' RACE reads, TCRdb has one entry per CDR3 protein and lacks DNA. The listing contains 120,000 or so distinct CDR3 sequences. The record originates from a study of CXCR3-negative and CXCR3-positive naive CD8 T cells. Study observations and caveats: Naive subsets did not differ in surface CD5, and TRB CDR3 properties served to infer TCR strength. A higher hydrophobicity marked the TRB CDR3s of CXCR3-positive naive cells versus CXCR3-negative naive cells.

This clonotype originated in a human donor in good health. Some clones in this sample may be carry-over from other donors' samples. Input material: naive CXCR3+ CD8+ T cells from blood. Subset defined: CD45RO-CCR7+CD27+CD95- naive CD8+ T cells expressing CXCR3 (TNR3+).

The CDR3 region is CASSQSIAGRGSLETEAFF. The gene calls are TRBV23-1 and TRBJ1-1. TRBV23-1 qualifies as an ORF whose function is uncertain. The length of the CDR3 is 19 residues.